This paragraph covers one T cell receptor beta chain sequence. This clone was counted only a few times. The target of this receptor is not known. No quality values exist for individual bases; no much larger clone is one base distant. The library was made by the immunoSEQ multiplex PCR assay. The multiplex PCR relied on a mix of 60 forward primers for TCR Vbeta segments and 13 reverse primers for TCR Jbeta segments. The CDR3 region of rearranged TCR beta genes was amplified from genomic DNA with a multiplex PCR assay. Amplified TCR beta libraries were sequenced as 87-base-pair reads on the Illumina HiSeq System. The paper's processing steps were these. A later analysis tallied tens of millions of unique TCR beta chains across the 550 to 850 repertoires, and around 10 million of those chains were shared by two or more donors. Raw reads were error-corrected and collapsed into unique sequences with a nearest-neighbor algorithm that merged closely related sequences to remove PCR and sequencing errors. CDR3 sequences were aligned to IMGT reference sequences to assign V, D and J gene segments. For a sequence to be retained, at least a six-nucleotide match to both a V gene segment and a J gene segment was required. Rearrangements were called productive when the CDR3 lacked stop codons and stayed in frame with V and J; all others were non-productive. CDR3 was defined according to IMGT convention as the region running from the second conserved V-encoded cysteine to the conserved J-encoded phenylalanine. The earlier analysis of about 500 of the donors excluded sequences that lacked an unambiguous match to a single V gene segment. In an earlier analysis of a few hundred of the donors, V segments were called functional above 56.7% productive rearrangements and were called segregating when the between-donor standard deviation exceeded 5%. A statistical classification framework was built to diagnose cytomegalovirus status from the catalog of TCR beta chain sequences. In a later analysis, TCR nucleotide sequences were compared against IMGT/GENE-DB human TR gene sequences so that V and J genes could be assigned. The TCRdist pipeline was used in a later analysis to assign CDR3 sequences and most-parsimonious VDJ recombination scenarios. In a later analysis, each TCR beta chain was defined by its CDR3 amino acid sequence together with its V-gene family, and reads without a unique V-gene family were excluded. As a way to deal with suspected cross-contamination and a sequencing artifact, a later analysis dropped more than 500 nucleotide sequences that were highly shared and had low generation probability. A later analysis calculated a clonal expansion index for each public chain from normalized within-repertoire ranks of inferred template counts. Generation probabilities in a later analysis came from a VDJ recombination model fitted to out-of-frame rearrangements, and those results were checked against IGoR. In a later analysis, hypergeometric tests were used to score TCR-TCR, TCR-HLA and TCR-CMV co-occurrence, with a repertoire-size bias correction applied to TCR pairs. False discovery rates were estimated in a later analysis by permuting HLA or CMV assignments 20 times. In a later analysis, co-occurring TCRs were grouped using DBSCAN, and TCRdist sequence similarity was added for clustering within HLA-allele-positive subsets. Co-occurrence clustering excluded repertoires with fewer than 30,000 or more than 120,000 public chains, plus five with anomalous nucleotide sharing. TCRdb took over this immuneACCESS table, retaining in-frame rearrangements with V and J assigned. Such tables are incomplete; in checked studies, under half of the missing clones stem from an unresolved V gene, and the remainder is unexplained. The V and J calls and clone size were taken over from that table, and D and trimming were inferred from the DNA. The sample contains around 80,000 clones, around a tenth of them found a single time. The ten most abundant clones make up approximately 23% of the sample.

The record originates from a study of cytomegalovirus exposure and HLA in healthy donors (TCRdb year 2017). With respect to the entire study: An earlier analysis of several hundred of the donors reported around 280 Gb of sequence data and around 110 million unique TCR beta sequences obtained from some 170 million T cells. An early release that covered 640 HLA-typed donors contained 250 to 350 gigabases of sequencing data and 70 million to 100 million unique TCR sequences. Of the roughly 420 genotyped donors, roughly 76% were placed in the genetic ancestry cluster associated with self-reported Caucasian donors. The study aimed to test whether signatures of past pathogen exposure could be identified by cataloging public T cell receptors. Using immunosequencing, the study profiled T cell repertoires from about 610 subjects and related those repertoires to cytomegalovirus serostatus. In addition to the first cohort of 666 subjects, a separate validation cohort of around 110 different subjects was used. To predict cytomegalovirus infection status, the study brought together high-throughput TCR immunosequencing, statistical association of individual TCRs with disease status, and machine learning. In a later analysis, previously published TCR beta repertoires from more than 500 donors were re-analyzed and high-resolution HLA genotyping was added so that TCR occurrence patterns could be studied. Rather than drawing on any new phenotypic data, the later analysis identified candidate immune exposures from TCR beta sequences and the way those sequences occurred across donors. An earlier analysis of around 540 of the donors applied high-throughput TCR beta sequencing to assess whether each TCR beta V gene segment acted as functional or pseudogenic. Donor age, sex, ethnicity and CMV serostatus were collected together with the repertoire data. In a later genetic analysis, genome-wide SNP genotypes for about 55% of the 666 donors were used, and that subset was treated as a discovery cohort. All discovery cohort repertoires had been generated using a single sequencing platform. HLA typing included class I and class II loci at four-digit resolution. Typing coverage varied by locus: roughly 629-640 donors for A, B, C, DRB1 and DQB1; under 550 for DQA1; about 590 for DPA1; roughly 450 for DPB1. A handful of DR-DQ haplotypes were handled as single units for association and clustering because linkage in the cohort was strong. Among 300 to 500 genotyped donors of the cohort, an average of roughly 230,000 unique TCR beta nucleotide sequences was sequenced per donor, of which 15% to 20% were non-productive. On the study overall, not on this receptor specifically: According to a later analysis, TCR association rates differed among HLA loci, with DRB1 alleles showing the most associated TCRs and HLA-C alleles showing the fewest. V-gene and J-gene trimming of TCR beta chains was associated with a missense DCLRE1C variant in a later genetic analysis, and the association was replicated in an independent cohort. Cytomegalovirus status was reported to be diagnosed by the classifier with high specificity and sensitivity in both the original and validation cohorts. In a later analysis, several top co-occurrence clusters were reported to appear linked to parvovirus B19, influenza, CMV and Epstein-Barr virus. Most CMV-associated TCR beta chains appeared to be HLA-restricted in a later analysis, and the HLA associations seemed to be driven largely by CMV exposure. Most TCR sequences were observed very rarely across donors, whereas some public TCRs were present in many individuals. Strong co-occurrence of HLA alleles, especially DR and DQ, made assigning TCR associations to individual alleles difficult. A few of the identified cytomegalovirus-associated TCR beta chains were confirmed in vitro to be specific for cytomegalovirus antigens. It was suggested by the authors that the approach could potentially be generalized to other disease states and immunological phenotypes. In an earlier analysis of some 540 of the donors, most TCR beta V segments appeared in productive rearrangements about 87% or about 30% of the time, broadly matching IMGT annotations. The presence/absence analyses assumed that sequencing depth was roughly uniform across donors, and that assumption may not be true. At a false discovery rate of 0.05, a later analysis linked about 17,000 TCR beta sequences to specific HLA alleles. A further reported finding was that TCR beta sequences accurately predicted the HLA-A and HLA-B alleles for most subjects in the first cohort. Some IMGT-functional V segments, including TRBV6-2 and TRBV6-3, could not be told apart with the 87-base-pair reads, so those segments were excluded. Because HLA typing was unavailable for some donors at each locus, only the typed subset was used in association tests. In a later analysis, HLA-associated TCR beta chains showed more clonal expansion and lower generation probabilities than non-associated chains that were equally common. This cohort had only TCR beta chains sequenced, and the lack of alpha or paired-chain data limited which features could be detected. The only immune exposure information available for the cohort was CMV serostatus. The study listed 164 TCR beta chains as associated with cytomegalovirus. Because counts were too low, under 20 rarely observed V segments, including chromosome 9 orphons, were left out of the earlier analysis of 587 of the donors. Linkage disequilibrium might explain the correlated functional status among segregating V segments, but an unknown experimental factor could not be excluded. A group of highly shared sequence variants was considered likely to be a technical artifact of the sequencing pipeline. In a later genetic analysis, fewer N-insertions in productive TCRs were reported among donors in an Asian-associated ancestry cluster than the roughly 640-donor mean.

In total, around 600 healthy bone marrow donors made up the cohort. At the time of sampling, every cohort member was nominally healthy, though immune exposures that went unrecorded were likely present. The donor was CMV seropositive and was included in the group of 250 to 300 seropositive cohort members. A peripheral blood sample was collected from each donor, and TCR beta sequencing was performed on peripheral blood mononuclear cells. Genomic DNA extraction from the blood cell samples was performed with the Qiagen DNeasy Blood Extraction Kit. V loses 5 bases, J loses 5 bases, and the germline ends lie 13 bases apart. Including the terminal cysteine and phenylalanine, the CDR3 comprises 14 residues. Only the CDR3 region is kept as DNA, spanning 42 bases read in frame from base 1. CDR1 and CDR2, per the germline V gene (reference sequence), are SEHNR and FQNEAQ.

This TCR came from a man aged 55 to 69 in good health and CMV-seropositive. The sequenced sample was PBMCs. The chain employs TRBV7-9 and TRBJ2-1; the D gene is perhaps TRBD2, from 6 matching bases. The CDR3 protein is CASSLGTGDNEQFF. The DNA sequence reads TGTGCCAGCAGCCTAGGGACGGGAGACAATGAGCAGTTCTTC. The CDR3 plus the reference TRBV7-9 and TRBJ2-1 genes for the other parts give the full variable domain: DTGVSQNPRHKITKRGQNVTFRCDPISEHNRLYWYRQTLGQGPEFLTYFQNEAQLEKSRLLSDRFSAERPKGSFSTLEIQRTEQGDSAMYLCASSLGTGDNEQFFGPGTRLTVL.